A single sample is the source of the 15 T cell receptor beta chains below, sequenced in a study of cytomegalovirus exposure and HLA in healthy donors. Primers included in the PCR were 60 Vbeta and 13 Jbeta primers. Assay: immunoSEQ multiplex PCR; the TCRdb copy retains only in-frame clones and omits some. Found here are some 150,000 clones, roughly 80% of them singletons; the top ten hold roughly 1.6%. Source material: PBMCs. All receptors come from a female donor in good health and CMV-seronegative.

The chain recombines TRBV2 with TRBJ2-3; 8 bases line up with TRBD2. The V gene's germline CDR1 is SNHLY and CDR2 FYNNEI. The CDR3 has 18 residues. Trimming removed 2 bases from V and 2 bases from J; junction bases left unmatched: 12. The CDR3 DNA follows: TGTGCCAGCAGTGAAATAGGATTCGGGGGGGACATCACAGATACGCAGTATTTT. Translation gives CASSEIGFGGDITDTQYF.

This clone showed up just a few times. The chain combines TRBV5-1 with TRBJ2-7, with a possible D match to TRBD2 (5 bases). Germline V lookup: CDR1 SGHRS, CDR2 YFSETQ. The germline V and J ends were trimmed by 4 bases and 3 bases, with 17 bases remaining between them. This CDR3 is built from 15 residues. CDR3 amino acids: CASSLGRGKGYEQYF. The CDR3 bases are TGCGCCAGCAGCCTTGGACGGGGAAAAGGCTACGAGCAGTACTTC.

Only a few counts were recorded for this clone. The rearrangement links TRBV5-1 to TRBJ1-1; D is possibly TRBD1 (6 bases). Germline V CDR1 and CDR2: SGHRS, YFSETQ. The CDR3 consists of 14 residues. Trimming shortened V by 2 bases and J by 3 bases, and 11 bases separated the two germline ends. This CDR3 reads CASSFRGQDTEAFF. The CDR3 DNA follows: TGCGCCAGCAGCTTCAGGGGCCAGGACACTGAAGCTTTCTTT.

In nucleotides, the CDR3 is TGTGCCAGCGGACCCGGGGGTCCGAACACTGAAGCTTTCTTT. This gives the protein CASGPGGPNTEAFF. J is TRBJ1-1 and V is TRBV7-9; D possibly corresponds to TRBD1 (5 bases). The CDR3 is made up of 14 amino acids. Trimming removed 8 bases at V and 1 base at J, with 14 bases between. The germline V gene has CDR1 SEHNR and CDR2 FQNEAQ (reference sequence). The entire variable domain, with the rest obtained from reference TRBV7-9 and TRBJ1-1, is as follows: DTGVSQNPRHKITKRGQNVTFRCDPISEHNRLYWYRQTLGQGPEFLTYFQNEAQLEKSRLLSDRFSAERPKGSFSTLEIQRTEQGDSAMYLCASGPGGPNTEAFFGQGTRLTVV.

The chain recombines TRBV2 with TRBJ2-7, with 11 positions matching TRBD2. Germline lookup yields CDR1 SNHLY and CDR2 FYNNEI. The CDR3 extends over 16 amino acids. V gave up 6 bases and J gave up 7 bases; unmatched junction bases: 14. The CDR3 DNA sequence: TGTGCCAGCAGCCCCCCGCTAGCGGGGGGCGTTTATGAGCAGTACTTC. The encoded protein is CASSPPLAGGVYEQYF.

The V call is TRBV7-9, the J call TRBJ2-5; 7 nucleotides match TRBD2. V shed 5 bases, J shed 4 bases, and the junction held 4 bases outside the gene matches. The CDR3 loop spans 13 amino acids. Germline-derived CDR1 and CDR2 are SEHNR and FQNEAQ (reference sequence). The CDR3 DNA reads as TGTGCCAGCAGCCCGACGGGGGGAGAGACCCAGTACTTC. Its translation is CASSPTGGETQYF.

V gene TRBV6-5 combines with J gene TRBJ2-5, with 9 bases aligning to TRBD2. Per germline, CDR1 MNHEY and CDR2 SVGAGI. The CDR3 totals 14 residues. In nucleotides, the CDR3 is TGTGCTGTGGCGTTAGCGGGAGCCCGGGAGACCCAGTACTTC. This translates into CAVALAGARETQYF.

This chain's CDR3 is CAWSGTGWGTEAFF. The CDR3 nucleotides read TGTGCCTGGAGCGGGACAGGGTGGGGCACTGAAGCTTTCTTT. V is TRBV30 and J is TRBJ1-1, with TRBD1 identical over 9 bases. CDR3 length equals 14 residues. V dropped 3 bases and J dropped 4; count of bases not matched to a gene: 6. CDR1 and CDR2 from the germline V gene are GTSNPN and SVGIG (reference sequence).

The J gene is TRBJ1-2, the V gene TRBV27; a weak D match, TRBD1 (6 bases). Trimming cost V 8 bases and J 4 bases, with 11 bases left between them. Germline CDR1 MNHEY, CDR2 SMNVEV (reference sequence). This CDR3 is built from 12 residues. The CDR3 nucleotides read TGTGCCAGCCGTACAGGGACCTATGGCTACACCTTC. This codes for CASRTGTYGYTF.

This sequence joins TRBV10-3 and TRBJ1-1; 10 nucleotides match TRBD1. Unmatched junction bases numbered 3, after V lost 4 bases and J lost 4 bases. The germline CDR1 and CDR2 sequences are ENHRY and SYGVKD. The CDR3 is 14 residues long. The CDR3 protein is CAISGDRGSTEAFF. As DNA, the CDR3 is TGTGCCATCAGTGGGGACAGGGGTTCCACTGAAGCTTTCTTT.

Here the CDR3 reads CASSLDPRGVTNEKLFF. CDR3 coding DNA: TGTGCCAGCAGCTTAGACCCTCGGGGTGTCACTAATGAAAAACTGTTTTTT. The chain carries TRBV11-2 and TRBJ1-4; no clear D. The CDR3 length is 17 residues. Trimming stripped 0 bases from V and 2 bases from J, with 13 bases between. Germline V lookup: CDR1 SGHAT, CDR2 FQNNGV. Full variable domain (rest looked up from reference TRBV11-2 and TRBJ1-4): EAGVAQSPRYKIIEKRQSVAFWCNPISGHATLYWYQQILGQGPKLLIQFQNNGVVDDSQLPKDRFSAERLKGVDSTLKIQPAKLEDSAVYLCASSLDPRGVTNEKLFFGSGTQLSVL.

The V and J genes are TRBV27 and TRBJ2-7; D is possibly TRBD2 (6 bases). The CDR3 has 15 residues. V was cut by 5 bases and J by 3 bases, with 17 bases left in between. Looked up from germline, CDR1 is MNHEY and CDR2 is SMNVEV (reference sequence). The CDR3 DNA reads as TGTGCCAGCAGTGCCACCCACGCGGGAAGCTACGAGCAGTACTTC. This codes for CASSATHAGSYEQYF.

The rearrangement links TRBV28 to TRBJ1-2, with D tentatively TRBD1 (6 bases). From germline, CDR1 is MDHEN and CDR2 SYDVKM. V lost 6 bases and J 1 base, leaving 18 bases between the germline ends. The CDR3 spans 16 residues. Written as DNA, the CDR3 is TGTGCCAGCAGCTCCGGGGGGGCGGGGGGTAACTATGGCTACACCTTC. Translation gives CASSSGGAGGNYGYTF.

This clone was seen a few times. This chain's CDR3 is CASSQEGPRQGREKLFF. CDR3 sequence (DNA): TGTGCCAGCAGCCAAGAAGGACCGAGACAGGGTAGGGAAAAACTGTTTTTT. The gene calls are TRBV4-2 and TRBJ1-4, with 7 bases fitting TRBD1. The CDR3 has 17 amino acids. Germline V gene data show CDR1 as LGHNA and CDR2 as YNFKEQ. Trimming cost V 0 bases and J 8 bases; bases outside gene matches: 12.

The CDR3 is CASSLARLGSYEQYF. The CDR3, as DNA: TGTGCCAGCAGCTTAGCGAGGCTAGGTTCCTACGAGCAGTACTTC. The gene calls are TRBV7-9 and TRBJ2-7, with D unresolved. The V and J ends lost 0 bases and 1 base respectively, with 10 bases between them. Germline V gene data show CDR1 as SEHNR and CDR2 as FQNEAQ (reference sequence). This CDR3 has 15 amino acids.